The 27 T cell receptor beta chains in this list originate from one sample, sequenced in a study of identical twins. TCRdb processed the 5' RACE reads anew with MiXCR; each CDR3 protein has one entry. Of roughly 1.6 million distinct CDR3 sequences in the sample, around 33% were seen once. Sequencing was done on a sample of cord blood. Receptor source: a newborn girl in good health.

The table lists this clonotype with a count of one. The chain has TRBV20-1 and TRBJ1-4; D not resolved. CDR1 and CDR2 (germline): DFQATT, SNEGSKA (reference sequence). CDR3 size: 12 residues. Trimming removed 7 bases at V and 8 bases at J, with 14 bases between. The CDR3 nucleotides read TGCAGTGTTGATAAAAGAGGGGAAAAACTGTTTTTT. Translating gives CSVDKRGEKLFF.

This clonotype appeared once. This chain joins TRBV6-1 and TRBJ2-1; D not resolved. Germline V gives CDR1 MNHNS, CDR2 SASEGT. Trimming took off 5 bases at V and 8 bases at J, with 4 bases between the two ends. CDR3 size: 10 residues. This CDR3 is CASSRHEQFF. The DNA of the CDR3 is TGTGCCAGCAGTCGGCATGAGCAGTTCTTC.

The chain is built from TRBV9 and TRBJ2-1; 7 bases are a match to TRBD2. This CDR3 is 12 amino acids long. Germline CDR1 and CDR2: SGDLS and YYNGEE. After removal of 3 bases from V and 14 bases from J, the junction contained 8 bases not matched to a gene. CDR3 nucleotides: TGTGCCAGCAGCGCGGGCGGGGGAATGGAGTTCTTC. Amino acid sequence: CASSAGGGMEFF. The full variable domain, with the rest looked up from reference TRBV9 and TRBJ2-1, is DSGVTQTPKHLITATGQRVTLRCSPRSGDLSVYWYQQSLDQGLQFLIQYYNGEERAKGNILERFSAQQFPDLHSELNLSSLELGDSALYFCASSAGGGMEFFGPGTRLTVL.

This chain links TRBV20-1 with TRBJ1-2; D is unclear. The V gene lost 3 bases and the J gene lost 2 bases, with 10 bases spanning the gap. The germline V gene encodes CDR1 DFQATT and CDR2 SNEGSKA (reference sequence). The CDR3 consists of 13 residues. CDR3 bases: TGCAGTGCTAGGGGTTTCCTAAACTATGGCTACACCTTC. It translates to CSARGFLNYGYTF.

This clonotype has only a few counts. This chain links TRBV5-6 with TRBJ2-3, with D perhaps matching TRBD2 (6 bases). V lost 5 bases, J lost 3 bases, and 13 bases lay in between. The CDR3 runs to 14 residues. In germline, CDR1 is SGHDT, CDR2 YYEEEE. The CDR3 loop is CASRGRGLTDTQYF. CDR3 nucleotide sequence: TGTGCCAGCAGGGGTCGGGGGTTGACAGATACGCAGTATTTT.

The chain couples TRBV14 to TRBJ2-1, with TRBD1 identical over 8 bases. Trimming cost V 4 bases and J 3 bases; bases outside gene matches: 8. CDR3 length: 16 amino acids. Germline V lookup: CDR1 SGHDN, CDR2 FVKESK. Written as DNA, the CDR3 is TGTGCCAGCAGCCTCCTTGGGACAGGCCACTACAATGAGCAGTTCTTC. It yields the protein CASSLLGTGHYNEQFF.

This chain uses TRBV27 with TRBJ1-2, with D possibly matching TRBD1 (5 bases). The V end lost 4 bases, the J end lost 6 bases, and 15 bases lay between the germline ends. This CDR3 has 14 amino acids. The germline gives CDR1 MNHEY, CDR2 SMNVEV (reference sequence). This chain's CDR3 is CASSSTVRRDGYTF. The CDR3 DNA reads TGTGCCAGCAGTTCGACAGTGCGACGAGATGGCTACACCTTC.

The gene calls are TRBV20-1 and TRBJ2-5; D uncertain. Looked up from germline, CDR1 is DFQATT and CDR2 is SNEGSKA (reference sequence). The CDR3 is 13 residues long. V was trimmed by 3 bases and J by 2 bases, leaving 10 bases between them. CDR3 sequence (DNA): TGCAGTGCTAGCGAACCTTCGCAAGAGACCCAGTACTTC. It is translated as CSASEPSQETQYF.

This clonotype was seen a handful of times. V gene TRBV4-2 combines with J gene TRBJ1-6; D is possibly TRBD1 (6 bases). Looked up from germline, CDR1 is LGHNA and CDR2 is YNFKEQ. V was clipped by 0 bases and J by 8 bases, with 8 bases between them. CDR3 length equals 14 residues. The CDR3 bases are TGTGCCAGCAGCCAAGAACAGGGACATTCACCCCTCCACTTT. It codes for CASSQEQGHSPLHF.

This chain uses TRBV9 with TRBJ2-7; 9 nucleotides align to TRBD1. The germline CDR1 and CDR2 sequences are SGDLS and YYNGEE. The CDR3 contains 14 residues. V lost 3 bases, J lost 3 bases, and 4 bases stayed unmatched. The CDR3 spells CASSAGTGYYEQYF. The CDR3 coding sequence is TGTGCCAGCAGCGCAGGGACAGGGTACTACGAGCAGTACTTC.

V usage is TRBV18 and J usage is TRBJ1-3; 9 bases fit TRBD1. The CDR3 has 16 amino acids. CDR1 KGHSH and CDR2 LQKENI come from the germline V gene. J gave up 2 bases and V 3 bases, and 5 bases lay outside the gene matches. The CDR3 nucleotides are TGTGCCAGCTCACCTTCCGGACAGGGGACTGGAAACACCATATATTTT. This translates into CASSPSGQGTGNTIYF.

There are a few counts of this clonotype. V usage is TRBV12-3 or TRBV12-4 and J usage is TRBJ2-5; no reliable D call. The CDR3 covers 13 residues. V was pared by 5 bases and J by 3 bases, with 10 bases between. CDR3 in DNA: TGTGCCAGCAGTACCTGGGCGGAAGAGACCCAGTACTTC. This encodes CASSTWAEETQYF.

In this sample, this clonotype turned up once. This rearrangement joins TRBV20-1 to TRBJ1-3; D perhaps matches TRBD1 (5 bases). CDR3 size: 15 residues. Deletions cut 0 bases from V and 0 bases from J, with 9 bases between. Germline V gives CDR1 DFQATT, CDR2 SNEGSKA (reference sequence). DNA for the CDR3: TGCAGTGCTAGAGATAGCGGGGGCTCTGGAAACACCATATATTTT. It codes for CSARDSGGSGNTIYF.

The CDR3 DNA follows: TGTGCCAGCAGATCTAGCGGGCGCAATGAGCAGTTCTTC. It yields the protein CASRSSGRNEQFF. The chain uses TRBV12-3 or TRBV12-4 and TRBJ2-1, with 8 positions matching TRBD2. There are 13 residues in the CDR3. V gave up 6 bases and J gave up 6 bases; unmatched junction bases: 4.

The chain joins TRBV20-1 to TRBJ1-3, with D maybe TRBD1 (5 bases). The CDR3 length is 13 residues. CDR1 and CDR2 (germline): DFQATT, SNEGSKA (reference sequence). V lost 0 bases and J lost 7, with 10 bases in between. CDR3 loop: CSAREGVRNTIYF. CDR3 DNA sequence: TGCAGTGCTAGAGAGGGGGTTCGGAACACCATATATTTT.

This clonotype was observed a handful of times. V is TRBV2 and J is TRBJ2-7; possibly TRBD2 for D (6 bases). This CDR3 contains 15 residues. V was shortened by 5 bases and J by 1 base, with 15 bases between the two germline ends. Germline lookup yields CDR1 SNHLY and CDR2 FYNNEI. The CDR3, as DNA: TGTGCCAGCAGTCTTAAACCGGGACTTTCCTACGAGCAGTACTTC. Its translation: CASSLKPGLSYEQYF.

The chain links TRBV7-2 to TRBJ2-6, with TRBD2 identical over 10 bases. From germline, CDR1 is SGHTA and CDR2 FQGNSA. This CDR3 spans 17 amino acids. Trimming took 5 bases from V and 0 from J; bases not matched to a gene: 4. The CDR3 DNA sequence: TGTGCCAGCAGCCTTAGCGGGGGGCTCTCTGGGGCCAACGTCCTGACTTTC. Translation gives CASSLSGGLSGANVLTF. The variable domain in full, with the rest retrieved from reference TRBV7-2 and TRBJ2-6, is GAGVSQSPSNKVTEKGKDVELRCDPISGHTALYWYRQSLGQGLEFLIYFQGNSAPDKSGLPSDRFSAERTGGSVSTLTIQRTQQEDSAVYLCASSLSGGLSGANVLTFGAGSRLTVL.

This clonotype was observed a handful of times. The chain carries TRBV27 and TRBJ2-5; TRBD1 aligns across 7 bases. V dropped 4 bases and J dropped 5; count of bases not matched to a gene: 19. From germline, CDR1 is MNHEY and CDR2 SMNVEV (reference sequence). The CDR3 has 18 residues. CDR3 bases: TGTGCCAGCAGTTATCGATCACTAAACAGGGGTTTCATGGAGACCCAGTACTTC. Translated: CASSYRSLNRGFMETQYF.

The chain links TRBV20-1 to TRBJ2-3; TRBD2 matches 11 bases. With 8 bases clipped from V and 0 bases from J, the junction kept 4 bases outside the gene matches. The CDR3 covers 14 residues. Germline loops: CDR1 DFQATT, CDR2 SNEGSKA (reference sequence). The CDR3 reads CSFRLAGSTDTQYF. CDR3 coding DNA: TGCAGTTTCCGACTAGCGGGAAGCACAGATACGCAGTATTTT.

This clonotype was found a few times. The rearrangement links TRBV29-1 to TRBJ1-2, with D unclear. Germline CDR1 reads SQVTM; CDR2 reads ANQGSEA. Trimming cost V 4 bases and J 0 bases, with 15 bases left between them. The CDR3 length is 15 residues. The CDR3 sequence is CSVVSGWTTNYGYTF. CDR3 nucleotide sequence: TGCAGCGTTGTTTCGGGGTGGACCACTAACTATGGCTACACCTTC.

The chain joins TRBV10-3 to TRBJ2-3; 8 bases fit TRBD2. This CDR3 contains 18 residues. The germline gives CDR1 ENHRY, CDR2 SYGVKD. With 1 base clipped from V and 0 bases from J, the junction kept 9 bases outside the gene matches. The CDR3 bases are TGTGCCATCAGTGAGTTTACAGGACTAGCTTCTAGCACAGATACGCAGTATTTT. Protein product: CAISEFTGLASSTDTQYF.

A remark on this clonotype: Germline is not matched at one junction end, which may reflect a read error. This chain connects TRBV7-2 to TRBJ2-3; perhaps TRBD2 as D (5 bases). The CDR3 contains 16 residues. Germline V gene lookup returns CDR1 SGHTA and CDR2 FQGNSA. The CDR3 loop is CACSLEASSSTDTQYF. CDR3 nucleotides: TGTGCCTGCAGCTTAGAGGCTAGCTCTAGCACAGATACGCAGTATTTT.

Concerning this clonotype: This may come from a read error, since a much larger clone is one base off. The V gene is TRBV7-2, the J gene TRBJ2-5; no definite D call. V lost 3 bases to trimming and J lost 11 bases, with 16 bases between them. In germline, CDR1 is SGHTA, CDR2 FQGNSA. This CDR3 contains 13 residues. The CDR3, as DNA: TGTGCCAGCAGCTTCCGGAGCAGGAATGAGCAGTACTTC. Protein product: CASSFRSRNEQYF.

The chain links TRBV3-1 to TRBJ2-7, with a weak D call TRBD1 (5 bases). The V gene lost 2 bases and the J gene lost 2 bases, with 10 bases spanning the gap. Germline CDR1 and CDR2: LGHDT and YNNKEL (reference sequence). The CDR3 consists of 14 residues. CDR3 nucleotide sequence: TGTGCCAGCAGCCAATTCACAGGAGCCTACGAGCAGTACTTC. Its protein is CASSQFTGAYEQYF.

This clonotype was found a few times. The chain is built from TRBV28 and TRBJ2-4; 9 bases are a match to TRBD2. Germline CDR1 MDHEN, CDR2 SYDVKM. CDR3 size: 18 residues. V was clipped by 2 bases and J by 5 bases; unmatched bases: 13. CDR3 loop: CASSLTLSGRMVQNIQYF. The CDR3 DNA reads as TGTGCCAGCAGTTTAACCCTTAGCGGGAGAATGGTCCAAAACATTCAGTACTTC. The whole variable domain, filled in from reference TRBV28 and TRBJ2-4, reads DVKVTQSSRYLVKRTGEKVFLECVQDMDHENMFWYRQDPGLGLRLIYFSYDVKMKEKGDIPEGYSVSREKKERFSLILESASTNQTSMYLCASSLTLSGRMVQNIQYFGAGTRLSVL.

This clonotype occurred a few times. The chain joins TRBV29-1 to TRBJ2-3, with 9 bases identical to TRBD1. The CDR3 contains 14 residues. Germline trimming cut 3 bases from V and 4 bases from J; bases unmatched to any gene: 5. Germline values: CDR1 SQVTM, CDR2 ANQGSEA. The CDR3 reads CSVDQGQGPDTQYF. The CDR3 DNA reads TGCAGCGTTGATCAGGGACAGGGCCCAGATACGCAGTATTTT.

This chain links TRBV2 with TRBJ1-1; 10 nucleotides agree with TRBD1. J gave up 2 bases and V 4 bases, and 10 bases lay outside the gene matches. Germline V CDR1 and CDR2: SNHLY, FYNNEI. The CDR3 extends over 17 amino acids. CDR3 amino acids: CASSGDRGRTGNTEAFF. The CDR3 DNA sequence: TGTGCCAGCAGTGGAGACAGGGGGCGGACCGGTAACACTGAAGCTTTCTTT.